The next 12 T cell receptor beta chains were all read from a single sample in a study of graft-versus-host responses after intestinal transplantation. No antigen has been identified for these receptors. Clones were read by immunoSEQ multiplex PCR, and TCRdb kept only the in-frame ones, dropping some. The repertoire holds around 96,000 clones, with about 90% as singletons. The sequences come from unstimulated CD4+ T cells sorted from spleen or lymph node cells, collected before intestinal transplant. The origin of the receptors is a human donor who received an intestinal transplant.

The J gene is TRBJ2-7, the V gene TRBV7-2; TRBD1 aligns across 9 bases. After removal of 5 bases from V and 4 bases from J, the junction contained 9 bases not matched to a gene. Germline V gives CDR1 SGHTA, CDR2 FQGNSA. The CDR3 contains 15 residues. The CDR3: CASSRDRGEFYEQYF. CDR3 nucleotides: TGTGCCAGCAGCCGTGACAGGGGGGAATTTTACGAGCAGTACTTC. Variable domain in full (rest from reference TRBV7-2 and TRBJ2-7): GAGVSQSPSNKVTEKGKDVELRCDPISGHTALYWYRQSLGQGLEFLIYFQGNSAPDKSGLPSDRFSAERTGGSVSTLTIQRTQQEDSAVYLCASSRDRGEFYEQYFGPGTRLTVT.

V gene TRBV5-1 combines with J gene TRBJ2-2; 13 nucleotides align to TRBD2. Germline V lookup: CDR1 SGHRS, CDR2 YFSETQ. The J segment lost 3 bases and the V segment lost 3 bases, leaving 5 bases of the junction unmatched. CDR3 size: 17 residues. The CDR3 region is CASSYMTSGGYTGELFF. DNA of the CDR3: TGCGCCAGCAGCTATATGACTAGCGGGGGGTACACCGGGGAGCTGTTTTTT. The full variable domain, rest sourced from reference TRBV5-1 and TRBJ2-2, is KAGVTQTPRYLIKTRGQQVTLSCSPISGHRSVSWYQQTPGQGLQFLFEYFSETQRNKGNFPGRFSGRQFSNSRSEMNVSTLELGDSALYLCASSYMTSGGYTGELFFGEGSRLTVL.

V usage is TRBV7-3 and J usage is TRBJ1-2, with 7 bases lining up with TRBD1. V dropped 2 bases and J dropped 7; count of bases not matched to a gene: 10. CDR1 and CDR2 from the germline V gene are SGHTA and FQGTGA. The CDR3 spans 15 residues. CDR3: CASSLSRQGSGGYTF. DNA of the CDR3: TGTGCCAGCAGCTTATCCCGACAGGGAAGCGGTGGCTACACCTTC.

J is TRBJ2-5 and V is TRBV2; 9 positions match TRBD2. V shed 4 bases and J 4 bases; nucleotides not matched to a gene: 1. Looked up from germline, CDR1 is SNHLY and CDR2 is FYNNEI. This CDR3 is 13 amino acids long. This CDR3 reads CASSATSGETQYF. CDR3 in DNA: TGTGCCAGCAGTGCGACTAGCGGAGAGACCCAGTACTTC.

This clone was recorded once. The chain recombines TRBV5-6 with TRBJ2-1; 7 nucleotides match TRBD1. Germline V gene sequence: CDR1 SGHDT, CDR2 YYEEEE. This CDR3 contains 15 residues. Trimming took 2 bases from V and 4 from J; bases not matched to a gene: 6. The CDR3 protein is CASSLDRATYNEQFF. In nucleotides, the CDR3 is TGTGCCAGCAGCTTAGACAGGGCCACTTACAATGAGCAGTTCTTC. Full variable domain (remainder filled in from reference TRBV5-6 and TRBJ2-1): DAGVTQSPTHLIKTRGQQVTLRCSPKSGHDTVSWYQQALGQGPQFIFQYYEEEERQRGNFPDRFSGHQFPNYSSELNVNALLLGDSALYLCASSLDRATYNEQFFGPGTRLTVL.

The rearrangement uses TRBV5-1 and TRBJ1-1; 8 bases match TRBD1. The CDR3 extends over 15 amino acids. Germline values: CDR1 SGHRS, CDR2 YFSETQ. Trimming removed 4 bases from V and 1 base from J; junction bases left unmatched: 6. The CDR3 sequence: CASSPTGTGNTEAFF. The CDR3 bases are TGCGCCAGCAGCCCAACCGGGACAGGGAACACTGAAGCTTTCTTT.

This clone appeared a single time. CDR3 in amino acids: CASSFEYEQYF. For the CDR3, the DNA is TGCGCCAGCAGCTTTGAGTACGAGCAGTACTTC. The chain joins TRBV5-1 to TRBJ2-7, with D unclear. The CDR3 contains 11 residues. CDR1 is SGHRS and CDR2 is YFSETQ in the germline V gene. V was shortened by 2 bases and J by 4 bases, with 4 bases between the two germline ends.

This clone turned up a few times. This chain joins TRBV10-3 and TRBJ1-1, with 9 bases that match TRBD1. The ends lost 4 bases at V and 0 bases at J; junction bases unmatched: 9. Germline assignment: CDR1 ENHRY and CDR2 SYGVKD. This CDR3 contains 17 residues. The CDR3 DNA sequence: TGTGCCATCAGTGGAACGGACAGGGGAGGAATGAACACTGAAGCTTTCTTT. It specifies CAISGTDRGGMNTEAFF.

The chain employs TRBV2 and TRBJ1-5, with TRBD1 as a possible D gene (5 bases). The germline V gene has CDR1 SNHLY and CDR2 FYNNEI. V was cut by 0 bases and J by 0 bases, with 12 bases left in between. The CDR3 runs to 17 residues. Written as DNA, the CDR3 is TGTGCCAGCAGTGAAGCGCTTCCAGGGTATAGCAATCAGCCCCAGCATTTT. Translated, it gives CASSEALPGYSNQPQHF.

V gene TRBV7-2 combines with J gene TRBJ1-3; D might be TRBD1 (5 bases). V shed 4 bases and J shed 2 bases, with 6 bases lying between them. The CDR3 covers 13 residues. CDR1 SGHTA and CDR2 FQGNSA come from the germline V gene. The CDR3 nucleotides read TGTGCCAGCAGCTCGGACACTGGAAACACCATATATTTT. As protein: CASSSDTGNTIYF.

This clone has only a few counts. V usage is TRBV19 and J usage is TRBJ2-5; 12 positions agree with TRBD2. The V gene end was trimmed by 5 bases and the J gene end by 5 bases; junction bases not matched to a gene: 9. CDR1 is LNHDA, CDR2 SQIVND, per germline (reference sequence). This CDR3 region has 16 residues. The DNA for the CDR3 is TGTGCCAGTAGTTTTATTGGACTAGCGGGGATGGAGACCCAGTACTTC. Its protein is CASSFIGLAGMETQYF.

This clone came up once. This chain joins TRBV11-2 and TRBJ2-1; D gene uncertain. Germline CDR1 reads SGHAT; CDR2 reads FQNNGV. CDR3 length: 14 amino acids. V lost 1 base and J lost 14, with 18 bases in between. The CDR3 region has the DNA TGTGCCAGCAGCTTAGTGCTCCAGATCCCTCGGGAGTTCTTC. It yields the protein CASSLVLQIPREFF.